This T cell receptor (beta chain) is from a study of CXCR3-negative and CXCR3-positive naive CD8 T cells. General study results and limits: Compared with CXCR3-negative naive cells, CXCR3-positive naive cells showed more hydrophobic TRB CDR3s.

TRB cDNA was prepared as libraries by UMI-labeled 5' RACE. TCRdb reprocessed the 5' RACE reads and keeps a single row for each CDR3 protein, giving no DNA. The sample holds roughly 110,000 distinct CDR3 sequences. In regard to this clonotype: As yet, its antigen is unknown.

The material sequenced was naive CXCR3+ CD8+ T cells from blood. Regarding subset: CD45RO-CCR7+CD27+CD95- naive CD8+ T cells expressing CXCR3 (TNR3+). The clonotype comes from a human donor in good health. Some clones in this sample may be carry-over from other donors' samples.

CDR3 sequence reads: CATGAFAGTSSEQYF. The rearrangement joins TRBV6-6 to TRBJ2-7; TCRdb calls TRBD2, which cannot be checked without DNA. CDR3 length equals 15 residues. CDR1 and CDR2 (germline): MNHNY, SVGAGI (reference sequence).